This T cell receptor beta chain was sequenced during a study of T cell responses to AZD1222 COVID-19 vaccine. Doses given second, at about 4 or about 12 weeks, were pooled. Study findings and constraints: As reported, nearly half of all spike-specific TCRs target variant regions that are unmutated.

The ends were cut back, 0 bases at V and 1 base at J, with 10 bases in the middle. This CDR3 spans 15 amino acids. The germline V gene has CDR1 SGHNT and CDR2 YYREEE (reference sequence). To note about this clone: Its antigen remains unknown.

TCRdb's table, derived via immunoSEQ multiplex PCR, lists solely in-frame clones and lacks some. Of 150,000 to 200,000 clones listed, 85% to 90% were seen once; the top ten hold 9.5% to 13%. The chain recombines TRBV5-4 with TRBJ1-2; D ambiguous. The TCR originated in an adult who received the AZD1222 COVID-19 vaccine. The sample was peripheral blood, taken 28 days after the second AZD1222 dose. CDR3 region: CASSLDGRVNYGYTF. The CDR3 DNA reads as TGTGCCAGCAGCTTGGACGGGCGGGTTAACTATGGCTACACCTTC.